A selection of T cell receptor beta chains follows, all from one sample in a study of T-cell reconstitution after alpha-beta-depleted transplantation in children. TCRdb re-called the PCR reads through MiXCR, storing one row per CDR3 protein. Of about a million distinct CDR3 sequences in the sample, roughly 29% were seen once. The starting material was PBMCs, mostly from graft donor cells, obtained 360 days after TCRalphabeta/CD19-depleted stem cell transplant. These receptors all come from a boy under two years old who had a stem cell transplant for SCID, so the T cells may come from the graft donor. Both conserved end residues are part of each CDR3. D genes are given only for firm matches. Where a row states a size, it is once, few, many or the class of an expanded clone; other rows omit it.

clone size	CDR3 length	D gene	J gene	V gene	CDR3 DNA	CDR3 protein
once	16	-	TRBJ2-7	TRBV4-1	TGCGCCAGCAGCTTAACCTCGGCGACAAGCTCCTACGAGCAGTACTTC	CASSLTSATSSYEQYF
-	14	TRBD1	TRBJ2-5	TRBV7-2	TGTGCCAGCAGCATCGGACAGGGAACGGAGACCCAGTACTTC	CASSIGQGTETQYF
-	13	-	TRBJ1-2	TRBV12-3/TRBV12-4	TGTGCCAGCAGTACCAGGGGAAACTATGGCTACACCTTC	CASSTRGNYGYTF
few	14	TRBD1	TRBJ2-7	TRBV7-9	TGTGCCAGCAGCTTAGCAGGGGGACAGAACGAGCAGTACTTC	CASSLAGGQNEQYF
once	16	TRBD1	TRBJ1-5	TRBV5-1	TGCGCCAGCAGCACCTCAGGGGGTTATAGCAATCAGCCCCAGCATTTT	CASSTSGGYSNQPQHF
few	13	-	TRBJ1-1	TRBV30	TGTGCCTGGAGTACCGACAGTAACACTGAAGCTTTCTTT	CAWSTDSNTEAFF
-	16	TRBD1	TRBJ2-3	TRBV24-1	TGTGCCACCAGTGATTGGGACAGGGGTTCGATTTCTACGCAGTATTTT	CATSDWDRGSISTQYF
-	14	-	TRBJ2-7	TRBV12-3/TRBV12-4	TGTGCCAGCAGGTGGGGGGGGCCGTCCTACGAGCAGTACTTC	CASRWGGPSYEQYF
many	16	-	TRBJ2-1	TRBV12-3/TRBV12-4	TGTGCCAGCAGTTTAAGGGGGGCCTCGGGTCCCAATGAGCAGTTCTTC	CASSLRGASGPNEQFF
few	16	TRBD2	TRBJ2-2	TRBV12-3/TRBV12-4	TGTGCCAGCAGTTTGGCGGGAGCTTATGGGACCGGGGAGCTGTTTTTT	CASSLAGAYGTGELFF
-	15	-	TRBJ2-1	TRBV7-9	TGTGCCAGCAGACTCTTCACGAGCTCCTACAATGAGCAGTTCTTC	CASRLFTSSYNEQFF
-	14	-	TRBJ2-7	TRBV2	TGTGCCAGCAGGAAGAGATTCGAGGCCTACGAGCAGTACTTC	CASRKRFEAYEQYF
few	15	-	TRBJ1-1	TRBV7-8	TGTGCCAGCAGCCCCAGCCGGATCATGAACACTGAAGCTTTCTTT	CASSPSRIMNTEAFF
-	14	-	TRBJ2-3	TRBV5-1	TGCGCCAGCAGCTTGGACCTTAACAGAATTACGCAGTATTTT	CASSLDLNRITQYF
-	15	-	TRBJ2-6	TRBV4-1	TGCGCCAGCAGCCAAGTCCAGACACAGGCCAACGTCCTGACTTTC	CASSQVQTQANVLTF
-	14	-	TRBJ2-7	TRBV6-1	TGTGCCAGCAGCCCGAGGACAGGGAGGGACGAGCAGTACTTC	CASSPRTGRDEQYF
-	13	-	TRBJ2-5	TRBV24-1	TGTGCCACCAGTGACGTCCTTAGAGAGACCCAGTACTTC	CATSDVLRETQYF
-	13	TRBD2	TRBJ2-5	TRBV12-3/TRBV12-4	TGTGCCAGCAGGAGCGGGAGAGGAGAGACCCAGTACTTC	CASRSGRGETQYF